This T cell receptor beta chain was sequenced for a study of T-cell reconstitution after alpha-beta-depleted transplantation in children. Study-wide points: There were some patients whose high TCRbeta diversity at day 60 came from surviving recipient T cells and thymic progenitors. Newly produced T cells mostly provided counts and TCRbeta diversity after one year, as hyperexpanded clones declined. Approximately two months post-transplant, alpha-beta T cells reportedly originated from several hundred expanded graft clones.

Construction of the TCRbeta library involved unique molecular identifiers. Via MiXCR, TCRdb re-called the PCR reads, giving one row per CDR3 protein. This sample carries a few hundred thousand distinct CDR3 sequences, 16% of them seen once, and the ten largest clones take around 28%. The sample holds a few counts of this clonotype. What it recognizes is unknown. The origin of this receptor is a boy in the first two years of life who had a stem cell transplant for Wiskott-Aldrich syndrome, so the T cells may come from the graft donor. Specimen: PBMCs, mostly from graft donor cells, collected 360 days after TCRalphabeta/CD19-depleted stem cell transplant.

The DNA of the CDR3 is TGTGCCAGCTCACCATGGCAGTCCGCCTACAATGAGCAGTTCTTC. Translated: CASSPWQSAYNEQFF. The rearrangement joins TRBV18 to TRBJ2-1; D gene uncertain. The CDR3 totals 15 residues. With 2 bases removed from V and 2 bases from J, the gap between germline ends came to 10 bases. Germline loops: CDR1 KGHSH, CDR2 LQKENI.